The clone carrying this T cell receptor (beta chain) was counted between two and nine times. Its antigen is as yet unknown. V was cut by 5 bases and J by 6 bases, with 12 bases left in between. Germline V lookup: CDR1 SGHAT, CDR2 FQNNGV. The CDR3 is 13 residues long. Preparation of the TCRbeta library used unique molecular identifiers. TCRdb independently ran MiXCR on the PCR reads; one entry per CDR3 protein. This table holds a few hundred thousand distinct CDR3 sequences, roughly 30% found once. These data belong to a study of T-cell reconstitution after alpha-beta-depleted transplantation in children. General study points: Newly produced T cells mostly provided counts and TCRbeta diversity after one year, as hyperexpanded clones declined. Reportedly, only several hundred clones from non-depleted graft cells drove alpha-beta T-cell counts at about two months. Some patients owed their high day-60 TCRbeta diversity to surviving recipient T cells and thymic progenitors.

The specimen was PBMCs, collected before TCRalphabeta/CD19-depleted stem cell transplant. The chain joins TRBV11-2 to TRBJ2-3; weak D call: TRBD2 (6 bases). The source of this sequence is a boy in the first two years of life with Wiskott-Aldrich syndrome, due to receive a stem cell transplant. CDR3 bases: TGTGCCAGCAGCCACTCGGGGAGGGATACGCAGTATTTT. Translation: CASSHSGRDTQYF.